These 32 T cell receptor beta chains were sequenced from one sample in a study of tumor-infiltrating lymphocytes in oesophageal squamous cell carcinoma (dated by TCRdb to about 2016). Library preparation used PCR. The listed sequencing device is Illumina HiSeq 2000. TCRdb reprocessed the public reads (quality trimming at Q25 with fastp, clone calling with MiXCR) and kept in-frame beta chains. Under each unique CDR3 protein, matching rows form one entry showing the most common genes and DNA. The sample table holds around 18,000 distinct CDR3 sequences, of which roughly two fifths were seen once. The leading ten clones occupy about 30% of the sample. Sequenced: esophageal tumor tissue. The receptors derive from a male donor with esophageal squamous cell carcinoma.

This rearrangement joins TRBV11-2 to TRBJ2-3; 8 bases agree with TRBD1. The J call may be wrong; the DNA end is better matched by TRBJ2-5. The CDR3 sequence is 16 residues long. CDR1 and CDR2 (germline): SGHAT, FQNNGV. CDR3 protein: CASSQSGRGLFETQYF. The CDR3 DNA is TGTGCCAGCAGCCAATCGGGCAGGGGGCTTTTCGAGACCCAGTACTTC.

The chain links TRBV12-3 or TRBV12-4 to TRBJ2-1; no clear D. Between the trimmed V and J ends, which lost 4 bases and 5 bases, there was a span of 12 bases. This CDR3 spans 14 amino acids. The CDR3 DNA reads TGTGCCAGCAGTTCCAACCGGAGAGACAATGAGCAGTTCTTC. The encoded protein is CASSSNRRDNEQFF.

The V gene is TRBV11-2, the J gene TRBJ1-1; D call uncertain. The DNA end is a closer match to TRBJ2-2, so the J assignment may be wrong. The germline V gene encodes CDR1 SGHAT and CDR2 FQNNGV. This CDR3 region has 15 residues. CDR3 residues: CASSLVQLNTGELFF. DNA for the CDR3: TGTGCCAGCAGCTTAGTACAGTTGAACACCGGGGAGCTGTTTTTT.

This chain connects TRBV7-2 to TRBJ2-5; TRBD1 matches at 7 bases. CDR1 and CDR2 (germline): SGHTA, FQGNSA. V was pared by 4 bases and J by 4 bases, with 6 bases of the junction left unmatched. This CDR3 spans 14 amino acids. The CDR3 region has the DNA TGTGCCAGCAGCTCAGTAGGGGGCAGAGAGACCCAGTACTTC. The encoded protein is CASSSVGGRETQYF.

The chain uses TRBV6-2 or TRBV6-3 and TRBJ2-5, with a tentative D call TRBD2 (7 bases). The end of the DNA fits TRBJ2-3 better, so the J call may be wrong. The germline V gene has CDR1 MNHEY and CDR2 SVGEGT. The CDR3 is made up of 14 amino acids. CDR3 region: CASSRGAGSDTQYF. The CDR3 coding sequence is TGTGCCAGCAGTCGGGGGGCAGGGTCCGATACGCAGTATTTT.

A remark on this clonotype: The junction differs from germline at one of its ends, possibly a read error. The chain carries TRBV11-2 and TRBJ2-1; 7 bases agree with TRBD1. In germline, CDR1 is SGHAT, CDR2 FQNNGV. The CDR3 consists of 14 residues. The CDR3 loop is CASSTTGRDSPLHF. Here the CDR3 DNA reads TGTGCCAGCAGCACGACAGGGCGCGATTCACCCCTCCACTTC.

This clonotype was picked up many times. The genes are TRBV11-2 and TRBJ2-4, with 10 bases that match TRBD2. The J call may be wrong; the DNA end is better matched by TRBJ2-7. In germline, CDR1 is SGHAT, CDR2 FQNNGV. The CDR3 length is 14 residues. The CDR3 coding sequence is TGTGCCAGCAGCTTTAGCGGGGGGATTTACGAGCAGTACTTC. Amino acids: CASSFSGGIYEQYF.

The rearrangement links TRBV12-3 or TRBV12-4 to TRBJ2-3; 8 bases fit TRBD1. The DNA end is a closer match to TRBJ2-7, so the J assignment may be wrong. This CDR3 spans 13 amino acids. CDR3 coding DNA: TGTGCCAGCAGTCCTGGACAGGGCTACGAGCAGTACTTC. Amino acids: CASSPGQGYEQYF.

This clonotype came up a few times. A much larger clone lies a single base off, so this may be a read error. This chain connects TRBV3-1 to TRBJ2-5; 12 bases line up with TRBD2. The junction had 10 bases not matched to a gene; V was cut back by 6 bases and J by 11 bases. The CDR3 runs 14 residues. Germline CDR1 is LGHDT and CDR2 is YNNKEL (reference sequence). In nucleotides, the CDR3 is TGTGCCAGCAGTCCCGGACTAGCGGGAACTGAGCAGTACTTC. It is translated as CASSPGLAGTEQYF.

This clonotype was counted ten times or more. The chain carries TRBV6-6 and TRBJ2-1; 13 bases align to TRBD2. V gave up 2 bases and J gave up 0 bases; unmatched junction bases: 10. Germline loops: CDR1 MNHNY, CDR2 SVGAGI (reference sequence). CDR3 size: 20 residues. The CDR3 DNA reads as TGTGCCAGCAGTTACCTTGGGACTAGCGGGATAGTTCGCTCCTACAATGAGCAGTTCTTC. This encodes CASSYLGTSGIVRSYNEQFF.

This clonotype counts as medium-sized. The chain links TRBV7-8 to TRBJ1-5, with a weak D call TRBD1 (5 bases). Germline V gives CDR1 SGHVS, CDR2 FQNEAQ. V gave up 3 bases and J gave up 1 base, with 10 bases separating them. This CDR3 is built from 15 residues. The CDR3: CASSLDTASNQPQHF. The CDR3 nucleotides read TGTGCCAGCAGCTTGGACACAGCGAGCAATCAGCCCCAGCATTTT.

This chain joins TRBV7-2 and TRBJ2-3; D is unresolved. The J call is uncertain, as TRBJ1-1 better fits the DNA end. Germline loops: CDR1 SGHTA, CDR2 FQGNSA. This CDR3 is built from 12 residues. Here the CDR3 reads CASSLGYTEAFF. CDR3 bases: TGTGCCAGCAGCTTGGGGTACACTGAAGCTTTCTTT.

In its sample, this clonotype was seen once. The rearrangement links TRBV7-9 to TRBJ2-1; D is possibly TRBD1 (5 bases). With the DNA end fitting TRBJ2-7 better, the J assignment may be wrong. CDR1 and CDR2 (germline): SEHNR, FQNEAQ (reference sequence). The CDR3 length is 14 residues. CDR3 sequence: CASSYRDSSYEQYF. The CDR3, as DNA: TGTGCCAGCAGCTACCGCGACAGCTCCTACGAGCAGTACTTC.

This clonotype was counted once. The rearrangement joins TRBV11-3 to TRBJ2-5, with a possible D match to TRBD1 (5 bases). Near its end, the DNA agrees better with TRBJ2-1, so the J call may be wrong. The CDR3 sequence is 14 residues long. Per the germline V gene, CDR1 is SGHNT and CDR2 is YENEEA. This chain's CDR3 is CASTQGASFNEQFF. The DNA for the CDR3 is TGTGCCAGCACTCAAGGGGCGTCATTTAATGAGCAGTTCTTC.

There are many counts of this clonotype. J is TRBJ2-5 and V is TRBV7-3, with TRBD2 matching 8 bases. V lost 4 bases and J lost 6; bases outside the gene matches: 4. The V gene's germline CDR1 is SGHTA and CDR2 FQGTGA. This CDR3 contains 13 residues. In DNA, the CDR3 is TGTGCCAGCAGCTCGGGACTAGAACAGACCCAGTACTTC. This encodes CASSSGLEQTQYF.

This clonotype was counted many times. The genes are TRBV6-1 and TRBJ1-1; D possibly corresponds to TRBD1 (5 bases). The V gene lost 6 bases and the J gene lost 0 bases, with 11 bases spanning the gap. The CDR3 contains 14 residues. From germline, CDR1 is MNHNS and CDR2 SASEGT. The CDR3 region is CASSQGNMNTEAFF. As DNA, the CDR3 is TGTGCCAGCAGCCAGGGAAACATGAACACTGAAGCTTTCTTT.

This clonotype has more than one count but fewer than ten. The chain employs TRBV12-3 or TRBV12-4 and TRBJ1-3; tentatively, D is TRBD1 (5 bases). The CDR3 has 13 residues. With 7 bases removed from V and 0 bases from J, the gap between germline ends came to 7 bases. The chain's CDR3 is CASTQGSGNTIYF. Here the CDR3 DNA reads TGTGCCAGCACTCAGGGCTCTGGAAACACCATATATTTT.

The chain uses TRBV12-3 or TRBV12-4 and TRBJ1-1; perhaps TRBD1 as D (6 bases). With 6 bases removed from V and 1 base from J, the gap between germline ends came to 9 bases. The CDR3 loop spans 13 amino acids. The DNA for the CDR3 is TGTGCCAGCAGCTTGGGACAGAACACTGAAGCTTTCTTT. This encodes CASSLGQNTEAFF.

Written as DNA, the CDR3 is TGTGCCAGCAGTTACGATCTTAACGGGAGATACGGGACCCACGAGCAGTACTTC. Translated: CASSYDLNGRYGTHEQYF. The genes are TRBV6-2 or TRBV6-3 and TRBJ2-1, with D perhaps TRBD2 (6 bases). The last part of the DNA fits TRBJ2-7 better; the J call may be wrong. This CDR3 has 18 residues. Looked up from germline, CDR1 is MNHEY and CDR2 is SVGEGT.

This clonotype has a handful of counts. V gene TRBV7-9 combines with J gene TRBJ2-1; weak D call: TRBD2 (6 bases). Trimming pared 1 base from V and 1 base from J, leaving 14 bases between. The CDR3 is 17 residues long. Germline-derived CDR1 and CDR2 are SEHNR and FQNEAQ (reference sequence). CDR3 sequence (DNA): TGTGCCAGCAGCTTAGGTCCTTGGAGCGGGTCCTACAATGAGCAGTTCTTC. This encodes CASSLGPWSGSYNEQFF.

This chain connects TRBV7-8 to TRBJ2-2; a possible D gene is TRBD2 (6 bases). V was shortened by 4 bases and J by 6 bases, with 12 bases between the two germline ends. The CDR3 is 14 amino acids. Germline CDR1 SGHVS, CDR2 FQNEAQ. The CDR3 DNA reads TGTGCCAGCAGCTGGGACCGACTAGCCGGGGAGCTGTTTTTT. It yields the protein CASSWDRLAGELFF.

A word on this clonotype: A much bigger clone sits one base away, suggesting this may be a read error. The chain uses TRBV19 and TRBJ2-3; D gene unclear. The J call is in doubt because the DNA end fits TRBJ2-7 better. Germline CDR1 LNHDA, CDR2 SQIVND (reference sequence). The CDR3 is 11 residues long. CDR3 protein: CASTSYNEQYF. CDR3 nucleotides: TGTGCCAGTACATCCTACAATGAGCAGTACTTC.

This clonotype was found a few times. The chain has TRBV11-3 and TRBJ2-5; D unresolved. The end of the DNA aligns better with TRBJ2-7, so the J call may be wrong. The CDR3 sequence is 14 residues long. Germline V gives CDR1 SGHNT, CDR2 YENEEA. CDR3 in DNA: TGTGCCAGCAGGTCTAGATTTTCTCCCTACGAGCAGTACTTC. It translates to CASRSRFSPYEQYF.

There are many counts of this clonotype. The chain joins TRBV6-4 to TRBJ1-5; 10 bases are shared with TRBD1. The CDR3 has 16 residues. CDR1 is MRHNA and CDR2 is SNTAGT in the germline V gene. After removal of 10 bases from V and 6 bases from J, the junction contained 15 bases not matched to a gene. CDR3 in DNA: TGTGCCATCCTACTTCCGGGACAGGGGCCGGGTCAGCCCCAGCATTTT. Protein product: CAILLPGQGPGQPQHF.

This clonotype was counted ten times or more. The chain joins TRBV6-1 to TRBJ1-2; unclear D gene. Germline V gives CDR1 MNHNS, CDR2 SASEGT. The CDR3 is 16 residues long. Trimming took 2 bases from V and 7 from J, leaving 20 bases between them. CDR3 loop: CASSEPRGSYQIGYTF. CDR3 DNA sequence: TGTGCCAGCAGTGAACCGCGAGGATCGTATCAAATTGGCTACACCTTC.

The chain couples TRBV7-3 to TRBJ2-7, with D possibly TRBD1 on 7 matching bases. The J call is in doubt because the DNA end fits TRBJ2-1 better. The germline CDR1 and CDR2 sequences are SGHTA and FQGTGA. This CDR3 spans 14 amino acids. The CDR3 here is CASSLQGGPDEQFF. The CDR3 nucleotides are TGTGCCAGCAGCTTACAGGGGGGTCCCGATGAGCAGTTCTTC.

The genes are TRBV7-2 and TRBJ2-3; D is unresolved. The closer fit of TRBJ2-2 to the DNA end suggests the J call may be wrong. This CDR3 spans 14 amino acids. Germline CDR1 SGHTA, CDR2 FQGNSA. The CDR3 nucleotides are TGTGCCAGCAGCTTAGGACACTACACCGGGGAGCTGTTTTTT. Its translation is CASSLGHYTGELFF.

The chain couples TRBV24-1 to TRBJ2-5; maybe TRBD1 (5 bases). The CDR3 is 15 residues long. V lost 3 bases and J lost 1, with 11 bases in between. In germline, CDR1 is KGHDR, CDR2 SFDVKD. The CDR3 DNA is TGTGCCACCAGTGATGGCAGGGTGTCCCAAGAGACCCAGTACTTC. This sequence encodes CATSDGRVSQETQYF.

The genes are TRBV3-1 and TRBJ1-2; no firm D call. The CDR3 contains 14 residues. Trimming shortened V by 4 bases and J by 4 bases, and 13 bases separated the two germline ends. The germline V gene has CDR1 LGHDT and CDR2 YNNKEL (reference sequence). DNA of the CDR3: TGTGCCAGCAGCCGGACTGCAGCTGGCTATGGCTACACCTTC. It yields the protein CASSRTAAGYGYTF.

This clonotype appeared many times. It may be a read error: a sequence one base away is much more abundant. V gene TRBV27 combines with J gene TRBJ2-7, with 7 bases that match TRBD1. J lost 7 bases, V lost 8 bases, and 17 bases had no gene match. CDR3 length equals 15 residues. Germline loops: CDR1 MNHEY, CDR2 SMNVEV (reference sequence). The CDR3 sequence: CASVNRGLTFNEQYF. The CDR3 nucleotides read TGTGCCAGCGTCAACAGGGGTCTTACCTTCAATGAGCAGTACTTC.

Concerning this clonotype: The junction does not match germline at one end; this may be a read error. V is TRBV4-1 and J is TRBJ2-7; D is ambiguous. The CDR3 extends over 12 amino acids. The V gene's germline CDR1 is MGHRA and CDR2 YSYEKL. CDR3 residues: CASSQDGYEQYF. DNA of the CDR3: TGTGCCAGCAGCCAAGACGGCTACGAGCAGTACTTC.

A remark on this clonotype: This is likely a read error, given that the CDR3 carries no conserved phenylalanine or tryptophan at its end. The DNA is left out, because the CDR3 cannot be placed on it with certainty; the CDR3 is given as TCRdb lists it. This chain connects TRBV7-6 to TRBJ2-7; the DNA was not used to check the table's D call, TRBD2. The CDR3 comprises 18 residues, both ends counted. From germline, CDR1 is SGHVS and CDR2 FNYEAQ. The CDR3 here is CASSPRAREVNYGYTFGS.